This T cell receptor beta chain was obtained from a study of blood T cell repertoires in COVID-19. In the study overall: Samples taken during acute and convalescent COVID-19 were collected in the United States, Italy and Spain. Sample material is recorded as cDNA or gDNA derived from T cells, B-cell-depleted T cells, or PBMCs.

Germline V gene sequence: CDR1 LNHDA, CDR2 SQIVND (reference sequence). CDR3 size: 13 residues. V shed 9 bases and J 3 bases; nucleotides not matched to a gene: 7. Original processing notes: Cell counts per sample came from amplifying reference gene primers. Measured with immunoSEQ multiplex PCR; TCRdb has only the in-frame clones, and not every one. V and J calls and clone size are as listed in that table; D and trimming were resolved from the DNA. The sample yields a few hundred thousand clones, approximately 87% seen once. The rearrangement joins TRBV19 to TRBJ1-2, with TRBD1 matching over 7 bases. Sequenced input: peripheral blood. This clonotype was sampled from a human donor in a cohort sampled during active COVID-19. The DNA for the CDR3 is TGTGCCAGGAACAGGGGATTCGACTATGGCTACACCTTC. Encoded protein: CARNRGFDYGYTF. Full variable domain (remainder filled in from reference TRBV19 and TRBJ1-2): DGGITQSPKYLFRKEGQNVTLSCEQNLNHDAMYWYRQDPGQGLRLIYYSQIVNDFQKGDIAEGYSVSREKKESFPLTVTSAQKNPTAFYLCARNRGFDYGYTFGSGTRLTVV.